The rows below give T cell receptor beta chains drawn from one sample of a study of blood T cells in healthy people across ages. Each CDR3 protein is one row after TCRdb ran MiXCR on the 5' RACE reads. The sample lists about 1.4 million distinct CDR3 sequences; around 59% were seen once. Sequencing used blood. The receptors were sampled from a man in his late teens or twenties in good health. Both conserved end residues are part of each CDR3. The D gene is left open where the match is weak. Some rows mark clone size as missing; the rest say once, few, many or name a class of expanded clone.

D: TRBD1; size: NA; J: TRBJ2-1; V: TRBV6-2/TRBV6-3; DNA: TGTGCCAGCTCAGGGACAGGGGGTTTTAATGAGCAGTTCTTC; CDR3: CASSGTGGFNEQFF
D: TRBD1; size: NA; J: TRBJ2-1; V: TRBV20-1; DNA: TGCAGTGCTAGCGGACAGGGTAATGAGCAGTTCTTC; CDR3: CSASGQGNEQFF
D: NA; size: NA; J: TRBJ2-5; V: TRBV29-1; DNA: TGCAGCGTTGCCAGCCCAGGGGAGTTAGAGACCCAGTACTTC; CDR3: CSVASPGELETQYF
D: TRBD1; size: NA; J: TRBJ2-5; V: TRBV27; DNA: TGTGCCAGCCGGGCTGGGACAGGTCCCGAAGAGACCCAGTACTTC; CDR3: CASRAGTGPEETQYF
D: NA; size: NA; J: TRBJ1-2; V: TRBV12-3/TRBV12-4; DNA: TGTGCCAGCAGTTTAAATCAGGGAAGGCAGTCTGGCTACACCTTC; CDR3: CASSLNQGRQSGYTF
D: TRBD1; size: NA; J: TRBJ2-7; V: TRBV5-1; DNA: TGCGCCAGCAGCACGGACAGGGTGGGTCAGGACGAGCAGTACTTC; CDR3: CASSTDRVGQDEQYF
D: TRBD2; size: NA; J: TRBJ2-3; V: TRBV2; DNA: TGTGCCAGCATTGCTAGCGGGAGCAATCTAGCAACAGATACGCAGTATTTT; CDR3: CASIASGSNLATDTQYF
D: NA; size: NA; J: TRBJ2-3; V: TRBV24-1; DNA: TGTGCCACCAGTGGCTTCAGCTCTAGCACAGATACGCAGTATTTT; CDR3: CATSGFSSSTDTQYF
D: NA; size: NA; J: TRBJ1-2; V: TRBV5-5; DNA: TGTGCCAGCAGGCTATTGGGGGAGGGTTACGGAACCTATGGCTACACCTTC; CDR3: CASRLLGEGYGTYGYTF
D: TRBD2; size: NA; J: TRBJ2-7; V: TRBV4-2; DNA: TGTGCCAGCAGCCAAGATCTTACTAGCGGTACCTACGAGCAGTACTTC; CDR3: CASSQDLTSGTYEQYF
D: TRBD2; size: NA; J: TRBJ2-7; V: TRBV10-3; DNA: TGTGCCATCACCCGGACTAGCGGGGCTACCTACGAGCAGTACTTC; CDR3: CAITRTSGATYEQYF
D: TRBD2; size: NA; J: TRBJ2-7; V: TRBV27; DNA: TGTGCCAGCAGTTTACTAGCGGGAGGCGAATACGAGCAGTACTTC; CDR3: CASSLLAGGEYEQYF
D: NA; size: NA; J: TRBJ1-1; V: TRBV29-1; DNA: TGCAGCGTTGAATCGGGGGGGCCTGAAGCTTTCTTT; CDR3: CSVESGGPEAFF
D: NA; size: NA; J: TRBJ2-7; V: TRBV20-1; DNA: TGCAGTGCCCACCGGTGGAGCAACACCTACGAGCAGTACTTC; CDR3: CSAHRWSNTYEQYF
D: NA; size: NA; J: TRBJ1-5; V: TRBV6-6; DNA: TGTGCCAGCAGTTACTCCCCGGGGGGTGCCGGCAATCAGCCCCAGCATTTT; CDR3: CASSYSPGGAGNQPQHF
D: NA; size: NA; J: TRBJ2-1; V: TRBV28; DNA: TGTGCCATCGAGGGGGGCAATGAGCAGTTCTTC; CDR3: CAIEGGNEQFF
D: NA; size: NA; J: TRBJ2-2; V: TRBV20-1; DNA: TGCAGTGCTAAAGGAGGAGCGGGTGTAGGGGAGCTGTTTTTT; CDR3: CSAKGGAGVGELFF
D: TRBD1; size: few; J: TRBJ1-4; V: TRBV5-1; DNA: TGCGCCAGCAGCGGGGACAGGAATGAAAAACTGTTTTTT; CDR3: CASSGDRNEKLFF
D: NA; size: NA; J: TRBJ2-7; V: TRBV4-1; DNA: TGCGCCAGCAGCCAAGACCCCCAGGCAATTGCCTACGAGCAGTACTTC; CDR3: CASSQDPQAIAYEQYF
D: NA; size: few; J: TRBJ2-3; V: TRBV29-1; DNA: TGCAGCGCCCCGGAGCCGTGGGAGGGGGGTGATACGCAGTATTTT; CDR3: CSAPEPWEGGDTQYF
D: NA; size: NA; J: TRBJ2-1; V: TRBV29-1; DNA: TGCAGCGTTGTCCGGGGCAATGAGCAGTTCTTC; CDR3: CSVVRGNEQFF
D: TRBD2; size: once; J: TRBJ2-1; V: TRBV20-1; DNA: TGCAGTGCTAGAGGTAGCGGGAGGGTGGGGCTCTTGGACAATGAGCAGTTCTTC; CDR3: CSARGSGRVGLLDNEQFF
D: NA; size: few; J: TRBJ1-2; V: TRBV29-1; DNA: TGCAGCGTTGAGACGAACAAGGGAAACGACTATGGCTACACCTTC; CDR3: CSVETNKGNDYGYTF
D: TRBD2; size: once; J: TRBJ2-2; V: TRBV6-5; DNA: TGTGCCAGCAGCCTTCCTCCGGGAGGGGGGGGGGAGCTGTTTTTT; CDR3: CASSLPPGGGGELFF
D: NA; size: NA; J: TRBJ1-5; V: TRBV10-2; DNA: TGCGCCAGCAGTGCTCCCTCGTCGAGGAGCAATCAGCCCCAGCATTTT; CDR3: CASSAPSSRSNQPQHF
D: TRBD1; size: NA; J: TRBJ1-5; V: TRBV6-8; DNA: TGTGCCAGCAATCCCTCGTTGACAGGGGGCGGGGATAGCAATCAGCCCCAGCATTTT; CDR3: CASNPSLTGGGDSNQPQHF